This TCR beta chain came from a study of response to subunit inactivated influenza vaccine. TCRdb re-called the RT-PCR reads through MiXCR, storing one row per CDR3 protein. The sample carries around 470,000 distinct CDR3 sequences, around 7.7% recorded once. A word on this clonotype: The target antigen is unknown.

Regarding the study as a whole: The authors proposed limited new T cell recruitment per seasonal influenza vaccination.

Germline V gene lookup returns CDR1 SEHNR and CDR2 FQNEAQ (reference sequence). Trimming stripped 3 bases from V and 7 bases from J, with 15 bases between. The CDR3 loop spans 14 amino acids. The clonotype comes from a man between 50 and 69 years old who received an inactivated influenza vaccine. The sequences come from PBMCs from blood, collected less than 25 months after vaccination. V usage is TRBV7-9 and J usage is TRBJ1-1; D possibly corresponds to TRBD1 (6 bases). CDR3 region: CASSLVQGISEAFF. The CDR3 DNA follows: TGTGCCAGCAGCTTGGTTCAGGGGATAAGTGAAGCTTTCTTT.